A selection of T cell receptor beta chains follows, all from one sample in a study of vaccination effects on CD4 cells after COVID-19. Here immunoSEQ multiplex PCR was the method, and the copy in TCRdb shows in-frame clones only, minus some. The sample gives around 79,000 clones, 60% to 80% of which show up once; roughly 1.9% is in the top ten. The antigens for these receptors are not known. The sample was CD4+ T cells from PBMCs cultured with HCoV-229E spike peptides, taken before COVID-19 vaccination. The source of these receptors is a human donor who received a COVID-19 vaccine. Both conserved end residues are part of each CDR3. The D gene is left open where the match is weak. Only some rows state a clone size, as once, few, many or a class for expanded clones.

J: TRBJ1-3; D: -; size: -; V: TRBV5-6; CDR3: CASSLASREQNTIYF; DNA: TGTGCCAGCAGCTTGGCCTCCAGGGAGCAGAACACCATATATTTT
J: TRBJ2-1; D: -; size: -; V: TRBV7-9; CDR3: CASSSRDLWEQFF; DNA: TGTGCCAGCAGTTCCAGGGATCTCTGGGAGCAGTTCTTC
J: TRBJ2-2; D: -; size: -; V: TRBV4-3; CDR3: CASSHLWRDQGTGELFF; DNA: TGCGCCAGCAGCCATCTCTGGCGTGACCAGGGGACCGGGGAGCTGTTTTTT
J: TRBJ2-5; D: -; size: -; V: TRBV27; CDR3: CASSTRSGETQYF; DNA: TGTGCCAGCAGCACTAGGTCGGGAGAGACCCAGTACTTC
J: TRBJ1-1; D: -; size: few; V: TRBV7-9; CDR3: CASSLPQGLATEAFF; DNA: TGTGCCAGCAGCTTACCACAGGGCTTAGCCACTGAAGCTTTCTTT
J: TRBJ2-1; D: -; size: once; V: TRBV6-1; CDR3: CASSSPRRVEQFF; DNA: TGTGCCAGCAGTTCCCCCCGGCGGGTAGAGCAGTTCTTC
J: TRBJ1-4; D: TRBD1; size: once; V: TRBV18; CDR3: CASSPVTGGSTNEKLFF; DNA: TGTGCCAGCTCACCAGTGACAGGGGGCTCAACTAATGAAAAACTGTTTTTT
J: TRBJ2-5; D: TRBD2; size: -; V: TRBV5-1; CDR3: CASSAGSGGETQYF; DNA: TGCGCCAGCAGTGCCGGTTCGGGGGGGGAGACCCAGTACTTC
J: TRBJ1-4; D: TRBD1; size: -; V: TRBV6-5; CDR3: CASSYSTGEAEKLFF; DNA: TGTGCCAGCAGTTACTCGACAGGGGAGGCTGAAAAACTGTTTTTT
J: TRBJ2-6; D: -; size: few; V: TRBV4-2; CDR3: CASSQPRDKGASGANVLTF; DNA: TGTGCCAGCAGCCAACCCAGGGATAAGGGAGCCTCTGGGGCCAACGTCCTGACTTTC
J: TRBJ2-4; D: -; size: many; V: TRBV23-1; CDR3: CASSPGFSQENLAKNIQYF; DNA: TGCGCCAGCAGCCCCGGGTTCTCGCAGGAGAACCTAGCCAAAAACATTCAGTACTTC